This T cell receptor (beta chain) derives from a study of blood T cell repertoires in COVID-19. Per germline, CDR1 ENHRY and CDR2 SYGVKD. The CDR3 spans 13 residues. V lost 4 bases to trimming and J lost 4 bases, with 8 bases between them. Donors in Cohort 3 counted as recovered after two negative PCRs, clearance, or symptom resolution. Per the authors' pipeline: Estimated nucleated cell counts came from reference gene primer amplification. Measured with immunoSEQ multiplex PCR; TCRdb has only the in-frame clones, and not every one. V, J and clone size are those of that table, while D and trimming were read from the DNA. The sample records roughly 250,000 clones, around 87% being singletons.

The receptor comes from a woman in her late teens or twenties who had recovered from COVID-19. The sequenced sample consisted of PBMCs or T cells enriched from blood (not recorded which). This sequence joins TRBV10-3 and TRBJ1-5, with D perhaps matching TRBD1 (5 bases). The DNA of the CDR3 is TGTGCCATCAGTGGGGGGGATAATCAGCCCCAGCATTTT. Translated: CAISGGDNQPQHF.